These 10 T cell receptor beta chains originate from one sample sequenced in a study of shared clonotypes between healthy human individuals. The method was immunoSEQ multiplex PCR; TCRdb's version includes in-frame clones alone and lacks a portion of them. The sample carries some 500,000 clones, around 95% recorded once. Sequenced material: naive CD4+ T cells sorted from blood. Subset described: CD45RA+ positively selected. The source of these receptors is a woman aged 25 to 39 in good health.

In the case of this clone: The same CDR3 also results from other DNA sequences found in this sample. This chain joins TRBV18 and TRBJ1-4; D uncertain. Germline CDR1 is KGHSH and CDR2 is LQKENI. This CDR3 contains 14 residues. Trimming took off 1 base at V and 3 bases at J, with 6 bases between the two ends. CDR3 amino acids: CASSPRAANEKLFF. The CDR3 nucleotides are TGTGCCAGCTCACCACGGGCGGCTAATGAAAAACTGTTTTTT.

The genes are TRBV28 and TRBJ1-5; D remains unclear. Trimming shortened V by 6 bases and J by 5 bases, and 14 bases separated the two germline ends. CDR3 length: 14 amino acids. Germline V gene lookup returns CDR1 MDHEN and CDR2 SYDVKM. DNA of the CDR3: TGTGCCAGCAGCACTACAGAACCCCATCAGCCCCAGCATTTT. Encoded protein: CASSTTEPHQPQHF. The full variable domain, its missing parts supplied by reference TRBV28 and TRBJ1-5, is DVKVTQSSRYLVKRTGEKVFLECVQDMDHENMFWYRQDPGLGLRLIYFSYDVKMKEKGDIPEGYSVSREKKERFSLILESASTNQTSMYLCASSTTEPHQPQHFGDGTRLSIL.

Only a few counts were recorded for this clone. This chain joins TRBV6-1 and TRBJ1-2; tentatively, D is TRBD1 (5 bases). The CDR3 runs 15 residues. Germline V lookup: CDR1 MNHNS, CDR2 SASEGT. V lost 7 bases and J 4 bases, leaving 19 bases between the germline ends. The CDR3 DNA reads TGTGCCAGCACCCAAGGGGCAGCCCAGGGCTATGGCTACACCTTC. It yields the protein CASTQGAAQGYGYTF.

The rearrangement uses TRBV19 and TRBJ2-7; TRBD2 matches 7 bases. The CDR3 sequence is 14 residues long. Germline CDR1 and CDR2: LNHDA and SQIVND (reference sequence). J was trimmed by 4 bases and V by 3 bases; bases with no gene match: 6. The DNA for the CDR3 is TGTGCCAGTAGTATGATGGCTAGCGGATACGAGCAGTACTTC. This codes for CASSMMASGYEQYF.

This rearrangement joins TRBV11-2 to TRBJ2-5, with D tentatively TRBD2 (6 bases). The DNA end is more similar to TRBJ2-7, so the J call may be wrong. Germline V CDR1 and CDR2: SGHAT, FQNNGV. CDR3 size: 15 residues. CDR3 in DNA: TGTGCCAGCAGCTTAGAAGGCGGGATTTCCTACGAGCAGTACTTC. Translation gives CASSLEGGISYEQYF.

For this clone: Other DNA sequences in the same sample also yield this CDR3. The chain employs TRBV15 and TRBJ2-3; D remains ambiguous. Trimming cost V 3 bases and J 3 bases, with 7 bases left between them. Germline V gene data show CDR1 as LNHNV and CDR2 as YYDKDF (reference sequence). The CDR3 length is 13 residues. The CDR3 reads CATSSRGTDTQYF. The CDR3 DNA reads as TGTGCCACCAGCAGTCGTGGGACAGATACGCAGTATTTT.

The V and J genes are TRBV28 and TRBJ1-3; D might be TRBD1 (5 bases). V was pared by 2 bases and J by 8 bases, with 10 bases between. This CDR3 comprises 13 residues. Germline values: CDR1 MDHEN, CDR2 SYDVKM. The CDR3 DNA reads TGTGCCAGCAGTTTACCGCAGGGCGACACCATATATTTT. Translating it yields CASSLPQGDTIYF.

The chain has TRBV2 and TRBJ2-1; 7 bases map to TRBD2. Trimming took 6 bases from V and 8 from J; bases not matched to a gene: 13. This CDR3 is built from 15 residues. Germline CDR1 reads SNHLY; CDR2 reads FYNNEI. The CDR3 here is CASSEGYASGDEQFF. The CDR3 DNA sequence: TGTGCCAGCAGCGAGGGGTACGCCAGCGGGGATGAGCAGTTCTTC.

This chain connects TRBV2 to TRBJ1-4; D gene ambiguous. The CDR3 contains 12 residues. Germline V gene sequence: CDR1 SNHLY, CDR2 FYNNEI. Trimming stripped 7 bases from V and 7 bases from J, with 10 bases between. The CDR3 protein is CASKPVGEKLFF. DNA of the CDR3: TGTGCCAGCAAGCCTGTGGGTGAAAAACTGTTTTTT.

This clone was recorded only once. The V and J genes are TRBV5-6 and TRBJ1-5; TRBD1 is a possible D gene (5 bases). Looked up from germline, CDR1 is SGHDT and CDR2 is YYEEEE. CDR3 length equals 15 residues. Trimming took off 2 bases at V and 4 bases at J, with 13 bases between the two ends. As DNA, the CDR3 is TGTGCCAGCAGCTTTTTCCAGGGTGTAAATCAGCCCCAGCATTTT. Its protein is CASSFFQGVNQPQHF.